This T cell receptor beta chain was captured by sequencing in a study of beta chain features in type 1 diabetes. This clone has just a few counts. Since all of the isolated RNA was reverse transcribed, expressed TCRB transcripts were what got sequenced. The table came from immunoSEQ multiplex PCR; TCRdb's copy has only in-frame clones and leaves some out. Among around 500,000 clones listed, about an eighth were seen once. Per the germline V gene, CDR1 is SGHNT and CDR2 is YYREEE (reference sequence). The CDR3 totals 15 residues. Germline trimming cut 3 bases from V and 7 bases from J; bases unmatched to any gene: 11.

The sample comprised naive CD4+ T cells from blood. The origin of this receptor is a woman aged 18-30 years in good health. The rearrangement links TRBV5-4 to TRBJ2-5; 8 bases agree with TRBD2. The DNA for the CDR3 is TGTGCCAGCAGCTCCGCAAGCGGGAGCGTTTGGACCCAGTACTTC. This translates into CASSSASGSVWTQYF.